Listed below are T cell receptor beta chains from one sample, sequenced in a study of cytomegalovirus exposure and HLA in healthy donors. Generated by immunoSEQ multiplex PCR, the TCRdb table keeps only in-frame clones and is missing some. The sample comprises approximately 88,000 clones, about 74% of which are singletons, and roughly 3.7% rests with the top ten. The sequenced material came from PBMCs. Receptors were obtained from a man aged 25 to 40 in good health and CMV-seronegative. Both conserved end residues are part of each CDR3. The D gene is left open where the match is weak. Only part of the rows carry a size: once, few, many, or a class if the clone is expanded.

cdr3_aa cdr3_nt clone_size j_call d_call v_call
CASSQVSEYGYTF TGCGCCAGCAGCCAAGTGTCGGAGTATGGCTACACCTTC . TRBJ1-2 . TRBV4-1
CASSYSNPRFPYEQYF TGTGCCAGCAGTTACTCGAACCCCAGATTTCCCTACGAGCAGTACTTC . TRBJ2-7 . TRBV6-5
CASSLVAGSNYGYTF TGCGCCAGCAGCTTAGTTGCAGGATCTAACTATGGCTACACCTTC . TRBJ1-2 . TRBV5-1
CASSLDTTGSYEQYF TGTGCCAGCAGCCTGGATACGACAGGGTCCTACGAGCAGTACTTC . TRBJ2-7 TRBD1 TRBV5-6
CASSLTGEQYF TGTGCCAGCAGCTTGACGGGGGAGCAGTACTTC . TRBJ2-7 . TRBV7-9
CASSQGTSYLYGYTF TGTGCCAGCAGCCAGGGGACAAGCTACCTCTATGGCTACACCTTC few TRBJ1-2 . TRBV5-6
CASSSNPTVTYEQYF TGTGCCAGCAGCTCCAACCCAACGGTAACCTACGAGCAGTACTTC . TRBJ2-7 . TRBV7-2
CSSSLSRTGTNYGYTF TGTTCCAGCAGCTTAAGCCGGACAGGGACTAACTATGGCTACACCTTC once TRBJ1-2 TRBD1 TRBV7-9
CASRQTSGPSTDTQYF TGCGCCAGCAGACAAACTAGCGGGCCTAGCACAGATACGCAGTATTTT few TRBJ2-3 TRBD2 TRBV10-2
CASSFFVGTSYEQYF TGTGCCAGCAGCTTTTTTGTTGGGACTAGCTACGAGCAGTACTTC . TRBJ2-7 TRBD2 TRBV11-2
CASSLMGTANEQFF TGCGCCAGCAGCTTGATGGGGACAGCAAATGAGCAGTTCTTC . TRBJ2-1 TRBD1 TRBV5-1
CASRTVGQGYEQYF TGTGCCAGCAGGACGGTAGGACAGGGGTACGAGCAGTACTTC . TRBJ2-7 TRBD1 TRBV6-6
CASSEGQGVEKLFF TGTGCCAGCAGTGAAGGACAGGGGGTAGAAAAACTGTTTTTT . TRBJ1-4 TRBD1 TRBV6-1
CASSISGTGRNYGYTF TGTGCCAGTAGTATCTCCGGGACAGGCCGTAACTATGGCTACACCTTC . TRBJ1-2 TRBD1 TRBV19
CASSLDSGNTEAFF TGTGCCAGCAGCTTAGATAGTGGGAACACTGAAGCTTTCTTT . TRBJ1-1 . TRBV11-3
CASSQDLREWTEAFF TGTGCCAGCAGCCAAGATTTGAGGGAGTGGACTGAAGCTTTCTTT once TRBJ1-1 . TRBV4-2
CASSLRGGENIQYF TGTGCCAGCAGCTTAAGAGGGGGCGAAAACATTCAGTACTTC . TRBJ2-4 TRBD1 TRBV7-2
CASRFRGGNQPQHF TGTGCCAGCAGATTCAGGGGGGGCAATCAGCCCCAGCATTTT . TRBJ1-5 TRBD1 TRBV2
CASSKGQGDFYEQYF TGTGCCAGCAGCAAAGGACAGGGGGATTTCTACGAGCAGTACTTC . TRBJ2-7 TRBD1 TRBV5-4